This T cell receptor (beta chain) is drawn from a study of post-analysis software for immune sequencing data. At the level of the study: Included courses were relapsing-remitting and secondary progressive multiple sclerosis; progressive-relapsing multiple sclerosis was also included.

The CDR3 has 16 residues. Deletions cut 4 bases from V and 4 bases from J, with 14 bases between. Incorporated into the TCR beta cDNA libraries were unique molecular identifiers, which served to reduce PCR and sequencing biases. TCRdb re-derived calls from the PCR reads in MiXCR, one entry per CDR3 protein. Among about 810,000 distinct CDR3 sequences listed, approximately 50% were seen once. Study-wide points: Patients carried a handful of TRBV segments more frequently than controls did, and TRBV5-6, TRBV5-1 and TRBV20-1 were among them. Strong co-clustering by F measure was seen for same-batch samples.

This clonotype was seen a handful of times. No antigen is known for it. Input material: blood. The chain combines TRBV12-3 or TRBV12-4 with TRBJ2-6, with D maybe TRBD1 (5 bases). The sequence derives from a girl aged 5-17 years with multiple sclerosis. CDR3 DNA: TGTGCCAGCAGTTCCAGGGAAGCGTCAGGGGCCAACGTCCTGACTTTC. Its translation is CASSSREASGANVLTF.